This paragraph reports one T cell receptor beta chain. The data were taken from a study of blood T cell repertoires in COVID-19. Across the study: From T cells, B-cell-depleted T cells, or PBMCs came the material, which was cDNA or gDNA.

Sequencing used immunoSEQ multiplex PCR; TCRdb keeps in-frame clones, though not all of them. Of around 140,000 clones in the sample, about 86% are singletons; the top ten hold about 8%. This CDR3 has 16 amino acids. With 4 bases clipped from V and 4 bases from J, the junction kept 10 bases outside the gene matches. Germline CDR1 is SGHDT and CDR2 is YYEEEE. This receptor was taken from a woman aged 60-75 years with acute or convalescent COVID-19. Specimen: peripheral blood. The J gene is TRBJ1-2, the V gene TRBV5-6, with 10 nucleotides matching TRBD1. CDR3 nucleotides: TGTGCCAGCAGCCCGACCGGGACAGGGGCGGGCTATGGCTACACCTTC. This codes for CASSPTGTGAGYGYTF.